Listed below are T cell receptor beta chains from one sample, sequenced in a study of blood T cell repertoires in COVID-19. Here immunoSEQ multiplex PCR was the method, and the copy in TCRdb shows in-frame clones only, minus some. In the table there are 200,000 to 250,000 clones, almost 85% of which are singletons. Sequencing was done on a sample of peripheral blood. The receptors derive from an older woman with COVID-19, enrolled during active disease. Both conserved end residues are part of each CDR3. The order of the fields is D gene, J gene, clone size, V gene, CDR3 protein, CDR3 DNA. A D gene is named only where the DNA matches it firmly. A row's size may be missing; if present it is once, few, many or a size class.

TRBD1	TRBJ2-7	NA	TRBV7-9	CASSHPGQGIEQYF	TGTGCCAGCAGCCATCCGGGACAGGGGATCGAGCAGTACTTC
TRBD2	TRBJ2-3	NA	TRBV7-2	CASSSLAGVDTQYF	TGTGCCAGCAGCTCGTTAGCGGGGGTGGATACGCAGTATTTT
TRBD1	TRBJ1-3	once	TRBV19	CASSIAAARGQLSGNTIYF	TGTGCCAGTAGTATAGCAGCTGCACGGGGACAGCTCTCTGGAAACACCATATATTTT
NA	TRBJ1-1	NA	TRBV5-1	CASSLGAGQANTEAFF	TGCGCCAGCAGCTTGGGTGCGGGGCAGGCGAACACTGAAGCTTTCTTT
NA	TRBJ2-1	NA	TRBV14	CASSYTTGPPYNEQFF	TGTGCCAGCAGCTACACGACAGGTCCCCCCTACAATGAGCAGTTCTTC
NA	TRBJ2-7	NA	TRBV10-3	CAISGDLSEQYF	TGTGCCATCAGTGGAGATTTAAGCGAGCAGTACTTC
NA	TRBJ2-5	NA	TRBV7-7	CASSLMPTSQETQYF	TGTGCTAGCAGCTTAATGCCGACTAGCCAAGAGACCCAGTACTTC
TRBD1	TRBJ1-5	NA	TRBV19	CASSKRTGDGSQPQHF	TGTGCCAGTAGTAAAAGGACAGGGGATGGGAGTCAGCCCCAGCATTTT
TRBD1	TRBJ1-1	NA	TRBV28	CASSSPLTPGQGEAFF	TGTGCCAGCAGTTCCCCCTTAACACCGGGACAGGGGGAAGCTTTCTTT
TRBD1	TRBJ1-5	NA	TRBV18	CASSADRTGNQPQHF	TGTGCCAGCTCAGCGGACAGGACCGGCAATCAGCCCCAGCATTTT
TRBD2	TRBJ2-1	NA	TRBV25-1	CASSEGRAGNNEQFF	TGTGCCAGCAGTGAAGGGAGGGCAGGGAACAATGAGCAGTTCTTC
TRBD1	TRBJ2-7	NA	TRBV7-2	CASSLVRGQSYEQYF	TGTGCCAGCAGCTTAGTGAGGGGGCAGAGCTACGAGCAGTACTTC
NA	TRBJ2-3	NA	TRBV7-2	CASSLLQDTQYF	TGTGCCAGCAGCTTACTGCAGGATACGCAGTATTTT
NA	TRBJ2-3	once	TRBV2	CAAEADTQYF	TGTGCAGCTGAGGCAGATACGCAGTATTTT
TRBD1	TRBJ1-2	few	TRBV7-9	CASSSTGVDGYTF	TGTGCCAGCAGTTCAACAGGGGTGGATGGCTACACCTTC
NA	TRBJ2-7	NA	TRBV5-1	CASSLGVREQYF	TGCGCCAGCAGCTTGGGCGTGCGGGAGCAGTACTTC
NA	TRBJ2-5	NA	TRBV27	CASSLTWGQQETQYF	TGTGCCAGCAGTTTGACATGGGGGCAGCAAGAGACCCAGTACTTC
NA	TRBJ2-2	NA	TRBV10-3	CAISESTATGELFF	TGTGCCATCAGTGAGTCTACAGCCACCGGGGAGCTGTTTTTT
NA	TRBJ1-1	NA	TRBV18	CASSPLRVGRSNTEAFF	TGTGCCAGCTCACCATTGAGGGTGGGTAGAAGTAACACTGAAGCTTTCTTT
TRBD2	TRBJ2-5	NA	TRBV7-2	CASSLQAGETQYF	TGTGCCAGCAGCTTACAAGCGGGGGAGACCCAGTACTTC
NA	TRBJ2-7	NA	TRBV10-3	CAISEKRDDRGGEQYF	TGTGCCATCAGTGAAAAACGGGATGACCGAGGCGGCGAGCAGTACTTC
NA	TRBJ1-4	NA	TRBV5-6	CASSALSAVGATNEKLFF	TGTGCCAGCAGCGCCTTGTCGGCCGTAGGGGCAACTAATGAAAAACTGTTTTTT
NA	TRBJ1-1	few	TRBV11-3	CASSPLQGQMNTEAFF	TGTGCCAGCAGCCCCCTCCAGGGGCAGATGAACACTGAAGCTTTCTTT
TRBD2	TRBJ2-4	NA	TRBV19	CASSTTYRGENIQYF	TGTGCCAGTAGTACAACTTACCGGGGGGAAAACATTCAGTACTTC
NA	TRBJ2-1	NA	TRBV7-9	CASSPRTEAHEQFF	TGTGCCAGCAGCCCTAGGACAGAGGCCCATGAGCAGTTCTTC
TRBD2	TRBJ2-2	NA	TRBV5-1	CASSRGSGTSETGELFF	TGCGCCAGCAGTCGGGGCTCCGGGACTAGCGAGACCGGGGAGCTGTTTTTT
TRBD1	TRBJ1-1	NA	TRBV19	CASSLRQGVTEAFF	TGTGCCAGTAGTCTTCGACAGGGGGTCACTGAAGCTTTCTTT
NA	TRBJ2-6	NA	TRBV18	CASSPAGVRDSGANVLTF	TGTGCCAGCTCACCCGCGGGCGTTAGGGACTCTGGGGCCAACGTCCTGACTTTC
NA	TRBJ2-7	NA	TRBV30	CAWAPGNSYEQYF	TGTGCCTGGGCTCCCGGTAACTCCTACGAGCAGTACTTC
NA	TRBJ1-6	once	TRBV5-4	CASSPRGGRSPLHF	TGTGCCAGCAGCCCCCGCGGAGGTCGGTCACCCCTCCACTTT
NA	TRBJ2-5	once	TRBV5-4	CASSLNYQETQYF	TGTGCCAGCAGCTTAAACTATCAAGAGACCCAGTACTTC